Sequencing of this T cell receptor beta chain was carried out in a study of blood T cell repertoires in COVID-19. The junction had 13 bases not matched to a gene; V was cut back by 7 bases and J by 7 bases. The CDR3 contains 16 residues. Per the germline V gene, CDR1 is MNHNY and CDR2 is SVGAGI (reference sequence). Libraries were prepared by immunoSEQ multiplex PCR; TCRdb keeps only in-frame clonotypes and omits some of them. The table lists fewer than 35,000 clones, 85% to 90% of them singletons, with less than 5.5% in the top ten. Sample: peripheral blood. This TCR derives from an older man with active COVID-19. V gene TRBV6-6 combines with J gene TRBJ2-2, with TRBD1 matching over 9 bases. The CDR3 DNA is TGTGCCAGCACCACGCCGGGACAGGGTTTTTACGGGGAGCTGTTTTTT. Translating gives CASTTPGQGFYGELFF.